This TCR beta chain appears in the sequencing data of a study of cytomegalovirus exposure and HLA in healthy donors. Notes on the study in general: The authors enumerated 164 TCR beta chains as linked to cytomegalovirus. One later analysis, an examination of the 90 to 150 validation repertoires, found that first-cohort TCR clusters tended to co-occur in them. Confirmation in vitro established that a few CMV-associated chains were specific for CMV antigens.

Assay: immunoSEQ multiplex PCR; the TCRdb copy retains only in-frame clones and omits some. The table lists some 150,000 clones, roughly nine tenths of them singletons, with about 9.9% in the top ten. CDR3 length: 14 residues. Deletions cut 4 bases from V and 0 bases from J, with 10 bases between. Germline V gene lookup returns CDR1 SGHNT and CDR2 YYREEE (reference sequence). On this clone itself: Its antigen remains unidentified.

These donors were members of the 120-subject validation cohort, a group separate from the approximately 700-subject first cohort. The chain uses TRBV5-4 and TRBJ1-1; D is uncertain. The clonotype comes from a woman under 30 in good health and CMV-seropositive. What was sequenced was PBMCs. Written as DNA, the CDR3 is TGTGCCAGCAGCGGCGACATGGTGAACACTGAAGCTTTCTTT. This encodes CASSGDMVNTEAFF.